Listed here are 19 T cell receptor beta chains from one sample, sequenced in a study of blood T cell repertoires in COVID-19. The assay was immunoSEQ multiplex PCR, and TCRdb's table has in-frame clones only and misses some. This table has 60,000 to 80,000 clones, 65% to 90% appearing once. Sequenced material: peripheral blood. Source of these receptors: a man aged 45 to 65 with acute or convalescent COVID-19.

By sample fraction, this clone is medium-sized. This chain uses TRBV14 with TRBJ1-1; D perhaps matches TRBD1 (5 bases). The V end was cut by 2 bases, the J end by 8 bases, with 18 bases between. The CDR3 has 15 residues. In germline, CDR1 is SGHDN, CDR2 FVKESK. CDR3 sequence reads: CASSQSQKRQREAFF. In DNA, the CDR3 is TGTGCCAGCAGCCAATCCCAAAAGAGACAGAGGGAAGCTTTCTTT.

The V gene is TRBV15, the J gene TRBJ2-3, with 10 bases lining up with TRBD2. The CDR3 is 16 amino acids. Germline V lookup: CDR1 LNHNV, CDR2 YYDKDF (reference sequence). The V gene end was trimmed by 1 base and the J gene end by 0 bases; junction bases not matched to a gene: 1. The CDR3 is CATSRGAGGSTDTQYF. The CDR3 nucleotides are TGTGCCACCAGCAGAGGAGCGGGGGGGAGCACAGATACGCAGTATTTT.

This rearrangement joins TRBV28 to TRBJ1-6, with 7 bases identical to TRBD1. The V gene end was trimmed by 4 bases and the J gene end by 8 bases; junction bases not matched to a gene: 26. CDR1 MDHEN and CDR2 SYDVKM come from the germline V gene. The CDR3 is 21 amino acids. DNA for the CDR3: TGTGCCAGCAGTTCCCCCTCGACAGGGCCCGCCGTATATGAGATTCATTCACCCCTCCACTTT. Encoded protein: CASSSPSTGPAVYEIHSPLHF.

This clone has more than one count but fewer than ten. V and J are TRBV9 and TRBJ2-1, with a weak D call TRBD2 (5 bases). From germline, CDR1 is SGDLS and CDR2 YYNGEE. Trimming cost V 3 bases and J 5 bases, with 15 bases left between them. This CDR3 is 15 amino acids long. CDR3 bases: TGTGCCAGCAGCGCATCCGGGAATAACAACAATGAGCAGTTCTTC. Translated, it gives CASSASGNNNNEQFF.

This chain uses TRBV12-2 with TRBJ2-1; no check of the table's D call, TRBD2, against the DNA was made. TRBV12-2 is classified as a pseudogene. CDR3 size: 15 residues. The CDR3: CASRSLADLKNEQFF. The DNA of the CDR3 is TGTGCAAGTCGCTCTTTAGCCGATTTGAAAAATGAGCAGTTCTTC.

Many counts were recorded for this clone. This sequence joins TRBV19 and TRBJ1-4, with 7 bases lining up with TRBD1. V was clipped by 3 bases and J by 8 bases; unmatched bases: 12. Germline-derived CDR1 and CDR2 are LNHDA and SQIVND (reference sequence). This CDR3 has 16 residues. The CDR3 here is CASSIQTGTANEKLFF. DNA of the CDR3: TGTGCCAGTAGTATCCAAACCGGGACAGCGAACGAAAAACTGTTTTTT.

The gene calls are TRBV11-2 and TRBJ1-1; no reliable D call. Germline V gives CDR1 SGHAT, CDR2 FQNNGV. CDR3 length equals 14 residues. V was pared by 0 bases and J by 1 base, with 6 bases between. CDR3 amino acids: CASSLERENTEAFF. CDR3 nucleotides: TGTGCCAGCAGCTTAGAGCGGGAGAACACTGAAGCTTTCTTT.

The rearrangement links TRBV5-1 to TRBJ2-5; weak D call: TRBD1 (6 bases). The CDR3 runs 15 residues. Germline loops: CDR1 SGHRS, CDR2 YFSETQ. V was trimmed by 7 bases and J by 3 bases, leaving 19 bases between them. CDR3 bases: TGCGCCAGCTCAGGTAAAGGACAGCCAGAAGAGACCCAGTACTTC. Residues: CASSGKGQPEETQYF. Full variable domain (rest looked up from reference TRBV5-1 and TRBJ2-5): KAGVTQTPRYLIKTRGQQVTLSCSPISGHRSVSWYQQTPGQGLQFLFEYFSETQRNKGNFPGRFSGRQFSNSRSEMNVSTLELGDSALYLCASSGKGQPEETQYFGPGTRLLVL.

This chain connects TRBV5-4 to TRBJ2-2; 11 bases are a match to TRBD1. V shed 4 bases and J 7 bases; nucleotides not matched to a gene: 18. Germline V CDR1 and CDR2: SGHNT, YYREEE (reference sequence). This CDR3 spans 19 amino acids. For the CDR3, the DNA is TGTGCCAGCAGCCCATCTTTACCTAGGACAGGGGGCGCGGGCGGGGAGCTGTTTTTT. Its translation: CASSPSLPRTGGAGGELFF.

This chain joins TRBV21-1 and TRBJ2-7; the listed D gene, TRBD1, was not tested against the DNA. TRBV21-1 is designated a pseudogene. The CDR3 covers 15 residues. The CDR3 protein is CASSKLQGISYEQYF. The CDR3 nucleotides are TGTGCCAGCAGCAAACTACAGGGGATCTCCTACGAGCAGTACTTC.

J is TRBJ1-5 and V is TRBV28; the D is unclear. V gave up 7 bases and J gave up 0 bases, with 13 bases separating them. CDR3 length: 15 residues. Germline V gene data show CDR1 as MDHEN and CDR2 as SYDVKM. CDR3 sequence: CASIRGGYSNQPQHF. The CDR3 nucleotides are TGTGCCAGCATCCGTGGAGGATATAGCAATCAGCCCCAGCATTTT.

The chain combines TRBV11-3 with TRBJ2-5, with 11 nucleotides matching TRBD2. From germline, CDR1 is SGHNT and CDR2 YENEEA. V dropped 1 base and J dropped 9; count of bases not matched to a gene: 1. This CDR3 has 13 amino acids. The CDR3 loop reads CASSLVTSGAQYF. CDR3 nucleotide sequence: TGTGCCAGCAGCTTAGTGACTAGCGGGGCCCAGTACTTC.

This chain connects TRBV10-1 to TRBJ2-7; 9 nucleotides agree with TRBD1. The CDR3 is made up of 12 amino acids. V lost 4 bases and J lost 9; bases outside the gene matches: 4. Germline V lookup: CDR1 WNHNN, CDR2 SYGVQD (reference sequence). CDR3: CASSAGQGMQYV. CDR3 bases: TGCGCCAGCAGTGCGGGACAGGGAATGCAGTACGTC.

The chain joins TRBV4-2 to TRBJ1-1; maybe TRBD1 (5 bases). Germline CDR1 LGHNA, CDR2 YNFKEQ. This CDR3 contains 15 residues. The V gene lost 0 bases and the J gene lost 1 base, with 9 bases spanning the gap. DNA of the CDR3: TGTGCCAGCAGCCAAGATCTGGGGGGGAACACTGAAGCTTTCTTT. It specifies CASSQDLGGNTEAFF.

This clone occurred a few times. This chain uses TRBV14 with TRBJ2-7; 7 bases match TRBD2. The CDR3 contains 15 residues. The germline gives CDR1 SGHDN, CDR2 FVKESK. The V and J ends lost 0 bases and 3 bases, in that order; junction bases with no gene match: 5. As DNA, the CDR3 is TGTGCCAGCAGCCAAGATTGGGGGAGGGACTACGAGCAGTACTTC. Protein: CASSQDWGRDYEQYF.

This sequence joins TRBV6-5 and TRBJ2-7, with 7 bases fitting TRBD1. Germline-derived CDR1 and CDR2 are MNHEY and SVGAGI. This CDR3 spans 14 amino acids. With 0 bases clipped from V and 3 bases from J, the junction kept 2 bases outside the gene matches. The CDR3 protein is CASSYSRTGYEQYF. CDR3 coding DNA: TGTGCCAGCAGTTACTCTCGGACAGGCTACGAGCAGTACTTC.

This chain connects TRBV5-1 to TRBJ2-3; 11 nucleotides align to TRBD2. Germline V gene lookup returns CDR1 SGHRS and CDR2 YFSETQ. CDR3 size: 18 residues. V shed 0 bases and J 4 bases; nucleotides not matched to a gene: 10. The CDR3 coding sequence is TGCGCCAGCAGCTTGGTAGATGGGGCTAGCGGGGGGCCAGATACGCAGTATTTT. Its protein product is CASSLVDGASGGPDTQYF.

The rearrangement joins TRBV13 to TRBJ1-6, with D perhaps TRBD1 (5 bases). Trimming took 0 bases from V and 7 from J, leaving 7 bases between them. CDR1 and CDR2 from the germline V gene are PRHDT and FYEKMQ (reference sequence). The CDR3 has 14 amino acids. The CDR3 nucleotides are TGTGCCAGCAGCTTAGGCGGGGGGAATTCACCCCTCCACTTT. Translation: CASSLGGGNSPLHF.

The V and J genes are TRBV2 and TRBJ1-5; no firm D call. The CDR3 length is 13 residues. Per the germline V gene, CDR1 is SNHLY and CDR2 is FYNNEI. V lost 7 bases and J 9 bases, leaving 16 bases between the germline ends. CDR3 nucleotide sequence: TGTGCCAGCAAGCCCACCCCACGGGGGCCCCAGCATTTT. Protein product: CASKPTPRGPQHF. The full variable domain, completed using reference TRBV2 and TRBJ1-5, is EPEVTQTPSHQVTQMGQEVILRCVPISNHLYFYWYRQILGQKVEFLVSFYNNEISEKSEIFDDQFSVERPDGSNFTLKIRSTKLEDSAMYFCASKPTPRGPQHFGDGTRLSIL.